This T cell receptor (beta chain) was sequenced during a study of T-cell reconstitution after alpha-beta-depleted transplantation in children. Broader study findings: When one year had passed after transplant, most T-cell counts and diversity came from newly produced T cells.

Unique molecular identifiers were incorporated into the prepared TCRbeta library. TCRdb fed the PCR reads into MiXCR, producing one record per CDR3 protein. The top ten clones hold about 14% of a sample with fewer than 750,000 distinct CDR3 sequences, more than 20% of them seen once. Germline V lookup: CDR1 PRHDT, CDR2 FYEKMQ (reference sequence). With 5 bases removed from V and 10 bases from J, the gap between germline ends came to 12 bases. The CDR3 runs 13 residues. Concerning this clonotype itself: What it binds is unknown.

The sample was PBMCs, mostly from graft donor cells, taken 360 days after TCRalphabeta/CD19-depleted stem cell transplant. This TCR derives from a boy less than two years old who had a stem cell transplant for acute myeloid leukemia, so the T cells may come from the graft donor. This chain uses TRBV13 with TRBJ1-6, with D possibly being TRBD1 (6 bases). The CDR3 sequence is CASSPSGGSPLHF. CDR3 coding DNA: TGTGCCAGCAGCCCCTCCGGGGGCTCACCCCTCCACTTT.